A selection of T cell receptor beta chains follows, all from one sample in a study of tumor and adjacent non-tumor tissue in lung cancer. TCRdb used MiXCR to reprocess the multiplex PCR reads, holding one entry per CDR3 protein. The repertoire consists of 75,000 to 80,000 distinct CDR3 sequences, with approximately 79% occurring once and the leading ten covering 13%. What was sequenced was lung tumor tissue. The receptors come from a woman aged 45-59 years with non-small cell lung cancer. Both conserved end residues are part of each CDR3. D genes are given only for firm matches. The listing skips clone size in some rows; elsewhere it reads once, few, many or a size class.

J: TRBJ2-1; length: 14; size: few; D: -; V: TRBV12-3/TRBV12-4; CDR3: CASSSPGTTNELFF; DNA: TGTGCCAGCAGTTCCCCTGGGACGACCAATGAGCTGTTCTTC
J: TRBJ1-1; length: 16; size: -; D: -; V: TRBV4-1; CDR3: CASSQNRYRANTEAFF; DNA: TGCGCCAGTAGCCAAAACCGTTACAGGGCGAACACTGAAGCTTTCTTT
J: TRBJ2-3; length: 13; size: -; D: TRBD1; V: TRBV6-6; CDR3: CTSSYQGTDTHYF; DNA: TGTACCAGCAGTTACCAGGGGACAGATACGCACTATTTT
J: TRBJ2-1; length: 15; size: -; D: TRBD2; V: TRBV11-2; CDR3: CTSSLAGNSYNEQFF; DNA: TGTACCAGCAGCTTAGCGGGAAACTCCTACAATGAGCAGTTTTTC
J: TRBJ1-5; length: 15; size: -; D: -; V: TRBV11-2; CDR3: CASSLAGQCSQPQHF; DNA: TGTGCCAGCAGCTTAGCGGGCCAATGCAGTCAGCCCCAGCATTTT
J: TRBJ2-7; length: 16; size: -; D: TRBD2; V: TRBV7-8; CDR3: CASSLGSSGGGFEQYF; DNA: TGTGCCAGTAGCTTAGGAAGTAGCGGGGGTGGTTTCGAGCAGTACTTC
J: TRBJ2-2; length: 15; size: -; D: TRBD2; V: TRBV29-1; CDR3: CSAILLAGGVWELFF; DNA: TGTAGCGCTATTCTCCTGGCGGGAGGAGTCTGGGAGCTGTTTTTT
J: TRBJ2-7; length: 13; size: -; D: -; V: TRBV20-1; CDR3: CSVRGRVSYELYF; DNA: TGCAGTGTTAGAGGGCGGGTCTCCTACGAGCTGTACTTC
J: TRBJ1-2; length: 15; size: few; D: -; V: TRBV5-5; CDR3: CTSSLVSSQNYGYTF; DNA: TGTACCAGCAGTTTGGTATCCAGTCAGAACTATGGCTACACCTTC
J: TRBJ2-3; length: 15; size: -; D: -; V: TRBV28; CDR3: CASSLPSTLTETQYF; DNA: TGTGCCAGCAGTTTACCTAGCACCCTCACAGAAACGCAGTATTTC
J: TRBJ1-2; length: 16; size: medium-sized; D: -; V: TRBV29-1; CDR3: CSVEDIGRDIAYGYTF; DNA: TGCAGCGTTGAAGATATAGGAAGGGACATCGCCTATGGCTACACCTTC
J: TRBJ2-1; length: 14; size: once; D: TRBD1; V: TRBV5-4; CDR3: CASIMDRGHNEQFF; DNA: TGTGCCAGTATCATGGACAGGGGCCACAATGAGCAGTTCTTC
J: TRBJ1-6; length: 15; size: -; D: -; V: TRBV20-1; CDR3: CSASVANGPYSPLHF; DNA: TGCAGTGCTAGTGTCGCGAACGGGCCCTACTCACCACTCCACTTT
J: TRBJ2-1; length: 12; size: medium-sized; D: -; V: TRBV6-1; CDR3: CASKAEYNEQFF; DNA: TGTGCCAGCAAGGCAGAGTACAATGAGCAGTTCTTC
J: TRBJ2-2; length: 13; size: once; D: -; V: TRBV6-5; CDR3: CAGNTALDGELFF; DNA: TGTGCCGGCAACACCGCCTTGGACGGGGAGCTGTTTTTT
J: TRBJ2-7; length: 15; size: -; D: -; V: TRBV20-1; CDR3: CSARGIRGASPEQYF; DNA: TGCAGTGCTAGAGGTATCCGGGGCGCCTCCCCCGAGCAATACTTC
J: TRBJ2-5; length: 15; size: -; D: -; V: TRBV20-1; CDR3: CSARNLRESQETQYF; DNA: TGCAGTGCTAGGAACCTCCGGGAGAGCCAAGAGACCCAGTACTTC
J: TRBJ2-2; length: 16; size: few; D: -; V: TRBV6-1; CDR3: CASSQRFTANIGELFF; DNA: TGTGCCAGCAGTCAAAGATTTACAGCGAACATCGGGGAGCTGTTTTTT
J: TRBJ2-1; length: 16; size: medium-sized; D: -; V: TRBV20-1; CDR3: CSARKRTATYYNEQFF; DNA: TGCAGTGCTAGAAAAAGGACAGCGACGTATTACAATGAGCAGTTCTTC
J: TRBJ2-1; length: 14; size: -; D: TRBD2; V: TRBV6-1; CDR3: CTTGASGPLNEQFF; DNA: TGTACCACGGGGGCTAGCGGGCCTCTTAATGAGCAGTTCTTC
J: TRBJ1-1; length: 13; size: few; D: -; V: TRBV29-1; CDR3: CSVGEGAGTEALF; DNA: -
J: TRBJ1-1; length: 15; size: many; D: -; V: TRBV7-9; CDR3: CASSTAVGHGTEAFF; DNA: TGTGCCAGCAGCACAGCAGTGGGGCACGGGACTGAAGCTTTCTTT
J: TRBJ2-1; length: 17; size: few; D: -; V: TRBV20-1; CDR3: CSARDELAPSSYNEQFF; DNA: TGTAGTGCTAGAGATGAACTAGCTCCAAGCTCCTACAATGAGCAGTTCTTC
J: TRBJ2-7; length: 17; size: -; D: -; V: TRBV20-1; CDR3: CSAAPEDRGPHYYEQYF; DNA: TGCAGTGCTGCCCCCGAGGATAGGGGACCTCATTACTACGAGCAGTACTTC
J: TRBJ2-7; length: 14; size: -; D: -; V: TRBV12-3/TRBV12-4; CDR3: CDSSLLTTGFEQYF; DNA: TGTGACAGCAGTCTGCTTACGACCGGCTTTGAGCAGTACTTC
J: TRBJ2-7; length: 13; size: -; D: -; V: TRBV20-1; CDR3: CSAHISSPYEQYF; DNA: TGCAGTGCTCATATTAGCAGCCCCTACGAGCAGTACTTC
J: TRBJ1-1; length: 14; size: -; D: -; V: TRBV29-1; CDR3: CSLDHGLMDTEAFF; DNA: TGCAGCCTAGATCACGGCCTTATGGACACTGAAGCTTTCTTT
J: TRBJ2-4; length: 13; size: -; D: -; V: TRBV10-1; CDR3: CASSAWHGNIQYF; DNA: TGCGCCAGCAGTGCTTGGCATGGTAACATTCAGTACTTC
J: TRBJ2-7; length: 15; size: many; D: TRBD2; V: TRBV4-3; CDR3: CASSQGTSGSGEQYF; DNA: TGCGCCAGCAGCCAAGGGACTAGCGGGAGTGGCGAGCAGTACTTC
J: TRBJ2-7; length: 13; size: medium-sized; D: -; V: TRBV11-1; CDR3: CASSPRASYEQYF; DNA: TGTGCCAGCAGCCCTAGGGCATCCTACGAGCAGTACTTC
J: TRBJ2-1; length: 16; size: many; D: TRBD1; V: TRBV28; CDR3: CASSSPTGGGGNEQFF; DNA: TGTGCCAGCAGTTCCCCTACAGGGGGAGGTGGCAATGAGCAGTTCTTC
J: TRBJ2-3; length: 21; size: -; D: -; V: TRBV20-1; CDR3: CSASSRQGAVAGVTNTDTQCF; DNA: TGCAGTGCTAGTTCCCGACAGGGGGCGGTAGCGGGAGTGACTAACACAGACACGCAATGTTTT
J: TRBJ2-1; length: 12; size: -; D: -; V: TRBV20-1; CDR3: CSTMLTYNEQFF; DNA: TGCAGTACCATGCTTACCTACAATGAGCAGTTCTTC